The next 31 T cell receptor beta chains were all read from a single sample in a study of siplizumab effects on memory and regulatory T cells. Sequenced by immunoSEQ multiplex PCR; TCRdb stores in-frame clones only, minus some. The data show about 110,000 clones, about 90% seen once. The sample consisted of Tregs sorted from blood. These receptors were obtained from a human donor in good health.

V gene TRBV6-5 combines with J gene TRBJ1-3, with 8 bases matching TRBD1. CDR1 is MNHEY and CDR2 is SVGAGI in the germline V gene. The CDR3 length is 15 residues. J was trimmed by 0 bases and V by 7 bases; bases with no gene match: 5. CDR3 region: CASNPTGDSGNTIYF. The CDR3 nucleotides read TGTGCCAGCAACCCGACAGGGGACTCTGGAAACACCATATATTTT.

CDR3 sequence reads: CASSRNDQPQHF. The CDR3 bases are TGTGCCAGCAGCCGAAACGATCAGCCCCAGCATTTT. The V call is TRBV11-2, the J call TRBJ1-5, with no clear D. Per germline, CDR1 SGHAT and CDR2 FQNNGV. The CDR3 covers 12 residues. V shed 5 bases and J shed 5 bases, with 7 bases lying between them.

The J gene is TRBJ2-2, the V gene TRBV21-1; TRBD2 reflects the table's D call only, with no check against the DNA. TRBV21-1 is a listed pseudogene. The CDR3 has 19 residues. CDR3 nucleotides: TGTGCCAGCAGCACTAACTTCCCCGAGCGGGGGGCGAACACCGGGGAGCTGTTTTTT. Protein product: CASSTNFPERGANTGELFF.

The V call is TRBV9, the J call TRBJ1-3; no firm D call. The V gene's germline CDR1 is SGDLS and CDR2 YYNGEE. V was trimmed by 4 bases and J by 3 bases, leaving 8 bases between them. The CDR3 is made up of 13 amino acids. CDR3 in DNA: TGTGCCAGCAGCACCCGAGGTGGAAACACCATATATTTT. It is translated as CASSTRGGNTIYF.

The rearrangement uses TRBV6-1 and TRBJ2-1, with D possibly called TRBD1 or TRBD2 (6 bases each). Per the germline V gene, CDR1 is MNHNS and CDR2 is SASEGT. The V and J ends lost 5 bases and 7 bases respectively, with 15 bases between them. This CDR3 spans 14 amino acids. The CDR3 DNA sequence: TGTGCCAGCAGTAGGGGGGCAGGGGTTAATGAGCAGTTCTTC. This codes for CASSRGAGVNEQFF.

V and J are TRBV19 and TRBJ2-5; a possible D gene is TRBD2 (7 bases). CDR1 LNHDA and CDR2 SQIVND come from the germline V gene (reference sequence). Trimming stripped 3 bases from V and 3 bases from J, with 14 bases between. The CDR3 consists of 15 residues. As DNA, the CDR3 is TGTGCCAGTAGTATCCTCTCGGGGGGCAAAGAGACCCAGTACTTC. This gives the protein CASSILSGGKETQYF. Full variable domain (outside the CDR3, taken from reference TRBV19 and TRBJ2-5): DGGITQSPKYLFRKEGQNVTLSCEQNLNHDAMYWYRQDPGQGLRLIYYSQIVNDFQKGDIAEGYSVSREKKESFPLTVTSAQKNPTAFYLCASSILSGGKETQYFGPGTRLLVL.

The chain recombines TRBV30 with TRBJ2-1; D is uncertain. Per the germline V gene, CDR1 is GTSNPN and CDR2 is SVGIG (reference sequence). V gave up 1 base and J gave up 5 bases, with 3 bases separating them. The CDR3 length is 11 residues. The CDR3 region has the DNA TGTGCCTGGAGTGACAACAATGAGCAGTTCTTC. Protein: CAWSDNNEQFF.

J is TRBJ1-5 and V is TRBV19; possible D gene TRBD1, 5 bases. This CDR3 spans 15 amino acids. Germline assignment: CDR1 LNHDA and CDR2 SQIVND (reference sequence). The V gene lost 1 base and the J gene lost 6 bases, with 13 bases spanning the gap. CDR3 in DNA: TGTGCCAGTAGTATAGTAGCGGGGACGGGTCAGCCCCAGCATTTT. Translated, it gives CASSIVAGTGQPQHF. Variable domain in full (rest from reference TRBV19 and TRBJ1-5): DGGITQSPKYLFRKEGQNVTLSCEQNLNHDAMYWYRQDPGQGLRLIYYSQIVNDFQKGDIAEGYSVSREKKESFPLTVTSAQKNPTAFYLCASSIVAGTGQPQHFGDGTRLSIL.

The V and J genes are TRBV2 and TRBJ2-5, with D possibly matching TRBD2 (5 bases). The V end was cut by 0 bases, the J end by 5 bases, with 13 bases between. This CDR3 has 15 residues. Germline CDR1 reads SNHLY; CDR2 reads FYNNEI. The CDR3 nucleotides read TGTGCCAGCAGTGAAGCGCGGGTTATGGGCGAGACCCAGTACTTC. The encoded protein is CASSEARVMGETQYF.

The V and J genes are TRBV5-1 and TRBJ1-2; D call uncertain. From germline, CDR1 is SGHRS and CDR2 YFSETQ. Deletions cut 2 bases from V and 4 bases from J, with 15 bases between. This CDR3 comprises 15 residues. DNA for the CDR3: TGCGCCAGCAGCTTAGACATAAGCCGTAGCTATGGCTACACCTTC. Translation: CASSLDISRSYGYTF.

J is TRBJ1-5 and V is TRBV15, with TRBD1 identical over 9 bases. Trimming removed 3 bases from V and 2 bases from J; junction bases left unmatched: 8. The CDR3 extends over 17 amino acids. Germline V gene data show CDR1 as LNHNV and CDR2 as YYDKDF (reference sequence). CDR3 amino acids: CATSRTGGRWGNQPQHF. The CDR3 DNA is TGTGCCACCAGCAGGACAGGGGGAAGGTGGGGCAATCAGCCCCAGCATTTT.

The chain couples TRBV9 to TRBJ1-2, with D maybe TRBD1 (6 bases). Germline V gene sequence: CDR1 SGDLS, CDR2 YYNGEE. The length of the CDR3 is 13 residues. Trimming took off 1 base at V and 6 bases at J, with 10 bases between the two ends. The CDR3 is CASSVLRGHGYTF. DNA of the CDR3: TGTGCCAGCAGCGTACTTCGGGGGCATGGCTACACCTTC. Together with reference TRBV9 and TRBJ1-2, the CDR3 gives the full variable domain: DSGVTQTPKHLITATGQRVTLRCSPRSGDLSVYWYQQSLDQGLQFLIQYYNGEERAKGNILERFSAQQFPDLHSELNLSSLELGDSALYFCASSVLRGHGYTFGSGTRLTVV.

V gene TRBV11-2 combines with J gene TRBJ2-1; D is undetermined. Germline assignment: CDR1 SGHAT and CDR2 FQNNGV. The V end was cut by 3 bases, the J end by 7 bases, with 7 bases between. The CDR3 is made up of 12 amino acids. Here the CDR3 DNA reads TGTGCCAGCAGCTTTGAGAGGAATGAGCAGTTCTTC. This sequence encodes CASSFERNEQFF.

The sample holds many counts of this clone. This chain uses TRBV27 with TRBJ2-3; 11 bases line up with TRBD2. The V and J ends lost 6 bases and 2 bases, in that order; junction bases with no gene match: 13. Germline V gene lookup returns CDR1 MNHEY and CDR2 SMNVEV (reference sequence). The CDR3 covers 18 residues. The CDR3 sequence is CASSLSGRALFTTDTQYF. The CDR3 DNA sequence: TGTGCCAGCAGCCTTAGCGGGAGGGCCCTCTTTACCACAGATACGCAGTATTTT.

The chain employs TRBV7-7 and TRBJ2-2; 8 nucleotides line up with TRBD2. The CDR3 covers 18 residues. The trim removed 5 bases at V and 4 bases at J, leaving 15 bases unmatched. CDR1 and CDR2 (germline): SSHAT, FNYEAQ (reference sequence). CDR3 sequence reads: CASSRRGAGGMSTGELFF. Here the CDR3 DNA reads TGTGCCAGCAGCCGGCGCGGGGCGGGGGGAATGAGCACCGGGGAGCTGTTTTTT.

The V and J genes are TRBV5-6 and TRBJ1-6, with TRBD1 as a possible D gene (6 bases). The CDR3 sequence is 16 residues long. Trimming left V 0 bases short and J 7 bases short, with 14 bases between. Germline values: CDR1 SGHDT, CDR2 YYEEEE. The chain's CDR3 is CASSLAGGARNSPLHF. The CDR3 DNA reads TGTGCCAGCAGCTTGGCGGGGGGGGCGCGAAATTCACCCCTCCACTTT.

V gene TRBV27 combines with J gene TRBJ2-4; D might be TRBD2 (6 bases). The CDR3 sequence is 19 residues long. V dropped 1 base and J dropped 5 bases, with 24 bases sitting between them. Germline lookup yields CDR1 MNHEY and CDR2 SMNVEV (reference sequence). The CDR3 sequence: CASSLYRAPGTPGENIQYF. As DNA, the CDR3 is TGTGCCAGCAGTTTATATAGGGCTCCGGGGACTCCCGGGGAAAACATTCAGTACTTC.

The chain employs TRBV2 and TRBJ2-2; 9 bases line up with TRBD2. Germline V gene lookup returns CDR1 SNHLY and CDR2 FYNNEI. J was trimmed by 7 bases and V by 5 bases; bases with no gene match: 8. The CDR3 is 15 residues long. CDR3 in amino acids: CASSTGLAMSGELFF. The CDR3 coding sequence is TGTGCCAGCAGTACCGGACTAGCGATGAGCGGGGAGCTGTTTTTT.

V is TRBV27 and J is TRBJ2-7; TRBD2 might be the D (6 bases). The CDR3 loop spans 13 amino acids. The germline V gene encodes CDR1 MNHEY and CDR2 SMNVEV (reference sequence). The V and J ends lost 8 bases and 0 bases respectively, with 11 bases between them. The chain's CDR3 is CASSLTSSYEQYF. The CDR3 coding sequence is TGTGCCAGCTCCCTGACTAGCTCCTACGAGCAGTACTTC.

This chain links TRBV19 with TRBJ2-5; D unresolved. The germline CDR1 and CDR2 sequences are LNHDA and SQIVND (reference sequence). CDR3 length: 15 amino acids. V shed 3 bases and J shed 0 bases, with 11 bases lying between them. DNA for the CDR3: TGTGCCAGTAGTATGAATGGACGGTACCAAGAGACCCAGTACTTC. As protein: CASSMNGRYQETQYF. The full variable domain, completed using reference TRBV19 and TRBJ2-5, is DGGITQSPKYLFRKEGQNVTLSCEQNLNHDAMYWYRQDPGQGLRLIYYSQIVNDFQKGDIAEGYSVSREKKESFPLTVTSAQKNPTAFYLCASSMNGRYQETQYFGPGTRLLVL.

The genes are TRBV11-3 and TRBJ2-2; D is uncertain. Trimming stripped 3 bases from V and 5 bases from J, with 4 bases between. Germline V gives CDR1 SGHNT, CDR2 YENEEA. The CDR3 has 12 amino acids. The CDR3 loop is CASSFVTGELFF. As DNA, the CDR3 is TGTGCCAGCAGCTTTGTGACCGGGGAGCTGTTTTTT.

The V call is TRBV27, the J call TRBJ2-3, with 8 nucleotides matching TRBD1. V lost 6 bases and J lost 4; bases outside the gene matches: 6. The length of the CDR3 is 14 residues. Germline V gene data show CDR1 as MNHEY and CDR2 as SMNVEV (reference sequence). As DNA, the CDR3 is TGTGCCAGCAGCGGACAGGGAAGTGCAGATACGCAGTATTTT. It translates to CASSGQGSADTQYF.

The chain carries TRBV7-2 and TRBJ2-3; no firm D call. The CDR3 has 13 residues. V lost 4 bases and J 5 bases, leaving 10 bases between the germline ends. In germline, CDR1 is SGHTA, CDR2 FQGNSA. CDR3 region: CASSSPVVDTQYF. The CDR3 bases are TGTGCCAGCAGCTCCCCTGTTGTAGATACGCAGTATTTT.

V is TRBV7-9 and J is TRBJ1-1; D gene unclear. V shed 5 bases and J shed 3 bases, with 10 bases lying between them. The CDR3 is 13 residues long. Germline CDR1 SEHNR, CDR2 FQNEAQ (reference sequence). In DNA form, the CDR3 reads TGTGCCAGCAGCAACAGAACGGACACTGAAGCTTTCTTT. Amino acids: CASSNRTDTEAFF.

The genes are TRBV10-2 and TRBJ1-4, with 7 positions matching TRBD1. Germline trimming cut 6 bases from V and 15 bases from J; bases unmatched to any gene: 10. This CDR3 has 12 residues. Per germline, CDR1 WSHSY and CDR2 SAAADI. The CDR3 nucleotides read TGCGCCAGCAGCGTACAGGGGCGGGAAATGTTTTTT. Its protein is CASSVQGREMFF.

The chain joins TRBV5-4 to TRBJ2-5; possible D gene TRBD2, 6 bases. The CDR3 extends over 15 amino acids. V gave up 5 bases and J gave up 1 base, with 15 bases separating them. Germline CDR1 and CDR2: SGHNT and YYREEE (reference sequence). CDR3 region: CASSSTAGSQETQYF. In DNA, the CDR3 is TGTGCCAGCAGTTCTACCGCGGGGAGCCAAGAGACCCAGTACTTC.

This clone was counted only a few times. The J gene is TRBJ1-1, the V gene TRBV18; D not resolved. V was shortened by 0 bases and J by 0 bases, with 14 bases between the two germline ends. From germline, CDR1 is KGHSH and CDR2 LQKENI. The CDR3 is made up of 17 amino acids. CDR3 DNA sequence: TGTGCCAGCTCACCACCGCAACACAAAGCGTTGAACACTGAAGCTTTCTTT. It yields the protein CASSPPQHKALNTEAFF.

This rearrangement joins TRBV11-1 to TRBJ1-2, with 9 bases identical to TRBD1. V dropped 4 bases and J dropped 0; count of bases not matched to a gene: 9. The germline gives CDR1 SGHAT, CDR2 FQDESV (reference sequence). The CDR3 is 17 amino acids. The CDR3 sequence is CASSSTGGRNSNYGYTF. CDR3 sequence (DNA): TGTGCCAGCAGCTCAACAGGGGGCCGCAACTCTAACTATGGCTACACCTTC.

This chain joins TRBV4-2 and TRBJ2-4; a weak D match, TRBD1 (6 bases). The ends were cut back, 2 bases at V and 0 bases at J, with 17 bases in the middle. Germline V gene lookup returns CDR1 LGHNA and CDR2 YNFKEQ. This CDR3 spans 18 amino acids. CDR3 region: CASSQFQGTSLAKNIQYF. The CDR3 nucleotides read TGTGCCAGCAGCCAATTCCAGGGGACGTCCCTAGCCAAAAACATTCAGTACTTC.

The chain has TRBV5-1 and TRBJ2-5, with D possibly being TRBD2 (5 bases). Germline assignment: CDR1 SGHRS and CDR2 YFSETQ. The germline V and J ends were trimmed by 5 bases and 2 bases, with 16 bases remaining between them. The CDR3 runs 15 residues. DNA of the CDR3: TGCGCCAGCAGTTTGTCCAGCGGCCAACAAGAGACCCAGTACTTC. It translates to CASSLSSGQQETQYF.

The rearrangement joins TRBV19 to TRBJ1-2; possibly TRBD1 for D (6 bases). CDR1 is LNHDA and CDR2 is SQIVND in the germline V gene (reference sequence). V was trimmed by 5 bases and J by 5 bases, leaving 15 bases between them. This CDR3 region has 14 residues. In DNA, the CDR3 is TGTGCCAGTAGTCCCCCCGGGGGGGCTTATGGCTACACCTTC. It translates to CASSPPGGAYGYTF.